Listed below are T cell receptor beta chains from one sample, sequenced in a study of metastatic and nonmetastatic thyroid tumors. TCRdb reassembled clones from the PCR reads with MiXCR. This table has 30,000 to 35,000 clones, approximately 15% appearing once. Sequencing was carried out using blood. These receptors all come from a female donor with papillary thyroid cancer or a benign thyroid nodule (not recorded which). Some clones in this sample may be carry-over from other donors' samples. The CDR3 runs from the conserved cysteine through the conserved F or W. The D gene is left open where the match is weak. Clone size is shown for a subset of rows, as once, few, many or a class of expanded clone.

>TRBJ2-2|few|TRBV6-5|TRBD2
TGTGCCAGCAGTTACTCGGGAGGGTCTCACACCGGGGAGCTGTTTTTT
CASSYSGGSHTGELFF
>TRBJ1-5|NA|TRBV20-1|NA
TGCAGTGCTAGATCGGGGGGGGGCAATCAGCCCCAGCATTTT
CSARSGGGNQPQHF
>TRBJ1-1|NA|TRBV11-3|NA
TGTGCCAGCAGCTTAGGGCGGGCGAACACTGAAGCTTTCTTT
CASSLGRANTEAFF
>TRBJ1-2|many|TRBV4-1|NA
TGCGCCAGCAGCCAACCGGACAGCGTATATGGCTACACCTTC
CASSQPDSVYGYTF
>TRBJ2-5|NA|TRBV14|TRBD2
TGTGCCAGCAGCCATCGTGGGAGGGCCTTCGAGACCCAGTACTTC
CASSHRGRAFETQYF
>TRBJ1-3|many|TRBV24-1|NA
TGTGCCACCAGTGATTGGCAGATCTCTGGAAACACCATATATTTT
CATSDWQISGNTIYF
>TRBJ2-1|NA|TRBV6-2/TRBV6-3|NA
TGTGCCAGTAGTAATACCGGGACACTTTACAATGAGCAGCTCTTC
CASSNTGTLYNEQLF
>TRBJ1-1|many|TRBV7-9|NA
TGTGCCAGCAGCCCTCCACAGATAATGGACACTGAAGCTTTCTTT
CASSPPQIMDTEAFF
>TRBJ1-5|many|TRBV4-3|NA
TGCGCCAGCAGCCAAGATGCAAATGGCAATCAGCCCCAGCATTTT
CASSQDANGNQPQHF
>TRBJ2-7|many|TRBV7-2|TRBD1
TGTGCCAGCAATCGACAGGGGTCCTCCTACGAGCAGTACTTC
CASNRQGSSYEQYF
>TRBJ2-3|many|TRBV15|NA
TGTGCCACCAGACCTGGGCGGGACAGATCTACAGATACGCAGTATTTT
CATRPGRDRSTDTQYF
>TRBJ2-1|medium-sized|TRBV7-9|NA
TGTGCCAGCAGCTTATCGGAGACTAGGCAGTTCTTC
CASSLSETRQFF
>TRBJ1-4|many|TRBV6-1|NA
TGTGCCAGCAGCCCCGGAGGCAGTTTTAATGAAAAACTGTTTTTT
CASSPGGSFNEKLFF
>TRBJ2-7|NA|TRBV20-1|NA
TGCAGTGCTAGGGATGGCGGTATAGGCCACGAGCAGTACTTC
CSARDGGIGHEQYF
>TRBJ1-2|NA|TRBV3-1|NA
TGTGCCAACAGCCAAGACGGCGGTCCCTATGGCTACACCTTC
CANSQDGGPYGYTF
>TRBJ2-7|NA|TRBV14|NA
TGTGCCAGCAGCCAGAGACGGGGGAAAGGTTACGGAGAGCAGTACTTC
CASSQRRGKGYGEQYF
>TRBJ2-5|NA|TRBV10-1|TRBD1
TGCACCAGCAGTCCCCCGACAGGGTTCGGGGAGACCCAGTACTTC
CTSSPPTGFGETQYF
>TRBJ2-7|few|TRBV11-3|NA
TGTGCCAGCAGCTTCGGGTCCACCTACGAGCAGTACTTC
CASSFGSTYEQYF
>TRBJ2-5|NA|TRBV3-1|NA
TGTGCCAGCAGCCCCAGCGTGACGTGGTTGACCCAGTACTTC
CASSPSVTWLTQYF
>TRBJ2-5|few|TRBV6-1|TRBD1
TGTGCCAGCAGTACGGATTTTTCGGGACAGGCCCAAGAGACCCAGTACTTC
CASSTDFSGQAQETQYF
>TRBJ1-1|NA|TRBV10-3|NA
TGTGCCATCGGGGCCGGGGGGCCGAACACTGAAGCTTTCTTT
CAIGAGGPNTEAFF
>TRBJ2-7|NA|TRBV6-1|TRBD1
TGTGCCTGCCGTACAGGGGTCAGTGAGCAGTACTTC
CACRTGVSEQYF
>TRBJ2-7|NA|TRBV20-1|TRBD1
TGCAGTGCTAGTTACCCCAGGGACAGGGGGTACGAGCAGTACTTC
CSASYPRDRGYEQYF